This TCR beta chain was captured in a study of cytomegalovirus exposure and HLA in healthy donors. About the study: About 180 million T cells yielded around 100 million unique TCR beta sequences, as an earlier analysis found. Early released data had tens of millions of unique TCRs, all coming from HLA-typed donors. General study results and limits: A later analysis linked a missense variant in DCLRE1C to the trimming of TCR beta V and J genes.

The V gene end was trimmed by 3 bases and the J gene end by 7 bases; junction bases not matched to a gene: 5. Germline lookup yields CDR1 SGHTA and CDR2 FQGTGA. The CDR3 loop spans 14 amino acids. The donors gave bone marrow, and they were healthy. This clone was recorded a few times. Antigen: not known. PCR involved 60 Vbeta and 13 Jbeta primers. The repertoire was sequenced with immunoSEQ multiplex PCR; TCRdb's copy has only in-frame clones and lacks some. The sample has roughly 130,000 clones; over 70% are singletons. The chain couples TRBV7-3 to TRBJ2-1; 8 bases line up with TRBD2. The material sequenced was PBMCs. The receptor's source is a woman aged 55-70 years in good health and CMV-seropositive. CDR3 residues: CASSLGIAGNEQFF. For the CDR3, the DNA is TGTGCCAGCAGCTTGGGGATAGCGGGGAATGAGCAGTTCTTC. Complete variable domain (other parts from reference TRBV7-3 and TRBJ2-1): GAGVSQTPSNKVTEKGKYVELRCDPISGHTALYWYRQSLGQGPEFLIYFQGTGAADDSGLPNDRFFAVRPEGSVSTLKIQRTERGDSAVYLCASSLGIAGNEQFFGPGTRLTVL.